Following are 28 T cell receptor beta chains from one sample sequenced in a study of blood T cells in healthy people across ages. A J-beta primer mix and a sample-barcoded 5' primer were used in a second PCR of about 7 to 11 cycles. TCRdb re-called the 5' RACE reads through MiXCR, storing one row per CDR3 protein. The sample has 700,000 or so distinct CDR3 sequences; 22% are singletons. The specimen was blood. The receptor set was obtained from a man in his 70s in good health.

A few counts support this clonotype. The chain uses TRBV5-1 and TRBJ2-3; 7 nucleotides agree with TRBD1. The junction had 5 bases not matched to a gene; V was cut back by 2 bases and J by 2 bases. The CDR3 loop spans 15 amino acids. CDR1 and CDR2 from the germline V gene are SGHRS and YFSETQ. This CDR3 is CASSLSGQDTDTQYF. CDR3 nucleotides: TGCGCCAGCAGCTTATCCGGACAGGACACAGATACGCAGTATTTT.

This clonotype occurred a few times. CDR3 loop: CASTEGAYEQYF. As DNA, the CDR3 is TGTGCCAGCACTGAGGGGGCCTACGAGCAGTACTTC. The chain employs TRBV28 and TRBJ2-7; tentative D call: TRBD1 (6 bases). The CDR3 runs to 12 residues. The germline V gene has CDR1 MDHEN and CDR2 SYDVKM. The ends were cut back, 7 bases at V and 2 bases at J, with 9 bases in the middle.

This clonotype turned up a few times. The V gene is TRBV6-6, the J gene TRBJ2-1; 9 nucleotides align to TRBD2. With 5 bases clipped from V and 7 bases from J, the junction kept 9 bases outside the gene matches. CDR1 and CDR2 from the germline V gene are MNHNY and SVGAGI (reference sequence). This CDR3 has 15 amino acids. The CDR3 loop reads CASSTVTSGRNEQFF. The DNA of the CDR3 is TGTGCCAGCAGTACGGTGACTAGCGGTCGTAATGAGCAGTTCTTC.

This clonotype was counted once. The J gene is TRBJ2-3, the V gene TRBV29-1, with D unclear. This CDR3 has 15 residues. The germline gives CDR1 SQVTM, CDR2 ANQGSEA. Trimming removed 6 bases from V and 1 base from J, with 17 bases in between. CDR3: CSVDQMVGGTDTQYF. In DNA, the CDR3 is TGCAGCGTCGACCAGATGGTCGGCGGCACAGATACGCAGTATTTT.

The chain carries TRBV10-2 and TRBJ2-1, with TRBD1 matching 7 bases. The DNA end is more similar to TRBJ2-7, so the J call may be wrong. In germline, CDR1 is WSHSY, CDR2 SAAADI. The CDR3 length is 13 residues. CDR3 DNA: TGCGCCAGCAGTGGACAGGGCAAGTACGAGCAGTACTTC. Translation gives CASSGQGKYEQYF.

This clonotype was seen more than once but under ten times. This chain links TRBV20-1 with TRBJ2-7; 9 nucleotides match TRBD1. Trimming took 4 bases from V and 1 from J; bases not matched to a gene: 5. From germline, CDR1 is DFQATT and CDR2 SNEGSKA (reference sequence). This CDR3 is built from 14 residues. The CDR3 region is CSATGTGMSYEQYF. In DNA form, the CDR3 reads TGCAGTGCTACAGGGACAGGGATGTCCTACGAGCAGTACTTC.

The chain carries TRBV20-1 and TRBJ1-4; D uncertain. This CDR3 spans 15 amino acids. Germline CDR1 is DFQATT and CDR2 is SNEGSKA (reference sequence). Trimming took off 3 bases at V and 5 bases at J, with 16 bases between the two ends. CDR3 in DNA: TGCAGTGCTAGTTGGTTCTCACTAGGGAATGAAAAACTGTTTTTT. Translating it yields CSASWFSLGNEKLFF.

V usage is TRBV9 and J usage is TRBJ1-2; 7 bases fit TRBD1. After removal of 0 bases from V and 2 bases from J, the junction contained 4 bases not matched to a gene. The CDR3 has 15 residues. The germline CDR1 and CDR2 sequences are SGDLS and YYNGEE. The chain's CDR3 is CASSVAGQANYGYTF. The CDR3, as DNA: TGTGCCAGCAGCGTAGCAGGACAGGCAAACTATGGCTACACCTTC.

This clonotype turned up a few times. The junction does not match germline at one end; this may be a read error. The rearrangement links TRBV20-1 to TRBJ2-3; D may match TRBD1 or TRBD2 (5 bases each). This CDR3 contains 13 residues. The germline V gene encodes CDR1 DFQATT and CDR2 SNEGSKA (reference sequence). CDR3 bases: TGCAGTGCTAGGGGTCGGGGCACAGATACGCAATATTTT. Encoded protein: CSARGRGTDTQYF.

Only a few counts were recorded for this clonotype. V is TRBV5-1 and J is TRBJ2-5, with TRBD2 matching 15 bases. Germline trimming cut 4 bases from V and 3 bases from J; bases unmatched to any gene: 7. Germline assignment: CDR1 SGHRS and CDR2 YFSETQ. The CDR3 totals 17 residues. The CDR3 DNA follows: TGCGCCAGCAGCCGCCCGGGACTAGCGGGAGGAAAAGAGACCCAGTACTTC. Residues: CASSRPGLAGGKETQYF.

The genes are TRBV7-2 and TRBJ2-7; 7 bases align to TRBD2. V dropped 2 bases and J dropped 0; count of bases not matched to a gene: 10. This CDR3 comprises 17 residues. The germline CDR1 and CDR2 sequences are SGHTA and FQGNSA. CDR3 in DNA: TGTGCCAGCAGCTTACGTTTCGCGGGGGACTCCTCCTACGAGCAGTACTTC. Translation gives CASSLRFAGDSSYEQYF. Supplemented by reference TRBV7-2 and TRBJ2-7, the full variable domain reads GAGVSQSPSNKVTEKGKDVELRCDPISGHTALYWYRQSLGQGLEFLIYFQGNSAPDKSGLPSDRFSAERTGGSVSTLTIQRTQQEDSAVYLCASSLRFAGDSSYEQYFGPGTRLTVT.

The chain has TRBV7-2 and TRBJ2-3; 7 nucleotides line up with TRBD1. Germline CDR1 is SGHTA and CDR2 is FQGNSA. The CDR3 loop spans 14 amino acids. Trimming removed 4 bases from V and 6 bases from J; junction bases left unmatched: 7. CDR3 DNA sequence: TGTGCCAGCAGCTCGGACAGGCGCGCCGATACGCAGTATTTT. This codes for CASSSDRRADTQYF.

The chain carries TRBV12-3 or TRBV12-4 and TRBJ2-3; 13 positions match TRBD2. Trimming cost V 6 bases and J 0 bases; bases outside gene matches: 6. The CDR3 totals 17 residues. CDR3: CASSPGLAGTSTDTQYF. CDR3 coding DNA: TGTGCCAGCAGCCCGGGACTAGCGGGGACTAGCACAGATACGCAGTATTTT.

This clonotype was seen many times. V is TRBV27 and J is TRBJ2-1; D is unclear. Per germline, CDR1 MNHEY and CDR2 SMNVEV (reference sequence). V was cut by 7 bases and J by 5 bases, with 6 bases left in between. This CDR3 spans 11 amino acids. The CDR3 DNA follows: TGTGCCAGCACCTCGCACAATGAGCAGTTCTTC. Its protein product is CASTSHNEQFF.

This chain joins TRBV20-1 and TRBJ2-4; 7 bases agree with TRBD1. The J segment lost 5 bases and the V segment lost 2 bases, leaving 9 bases of the junction unmatched. This CDR3 contains 15 residues. Germline-derived CDR1 and CDR2 are DFQATT and SNEGSKA (reference sequence). CDR3 DNA sequence: TGCAGTGCTAGATTTCCACGACAGGGACAAAACATTCAGTACTTC. Translating gives CSARFPRQGQNIQYF.

This clonotype was observed at least ten times. The gene calls are TRBV19 and TRBJ2-4, with 8 bases lining up with TRBD2. The CDR3 covers 18 residues. Trimming at V came to 6 bases and at J to 0 bases, leaving 13 bases not matched to a gene. Germline CDR1 is LNHDA and CDR2 is SQIVND (reference sequence). The CDR3 bases are TGTGCCAGTAGCACTCCGCGGGGGGCCTTTATAGCCAAAAACATTCAGTACTTC. Translated: CASSTPRGAFIAKNIQYF.

This chain links TRBV5-8 with TRBJ2-5; 9 bases map to TRBD1. Per the germline V gene, CDR1 is SGHTS and CDR2 is YDEGEE. The V and J ends lost 4 bases and 7 bases, in that order; junction bases with no gene match: 8. The CDR3 extends over 14 amino acids. The DNA for the CDR3 is TGTGCCAGCAGCCCCCTACAGGGGGCCGGGACCCAGTACTTC. It specifies CASSPLQGAGTQYF.

The rearrangement links TRBV24-1 to TRBJ2-2, with 13 bases that match TRBD2. The CDR3 sequence is 17 residues long. Unmatched junction bases numbered 6, after V lost 5 bases and J lost 4 bases. From germline, CDR1 is KGHDR and CDR2 SFDVKD. Here the CDR3 reads CATSVPGLAGATGELFF. DNA of the CDR3: TGTGCCACCAGTGTCCCAGGACTAGCGGGGGCCACCGGGGAGCTGTTTTTT.

The chain joins TRBV20-1 to TRBJ1-2; TRBD1 matches 9 bases. CDR1 is DFQATT, CDR2 SNEGSKA, per germline (reference sequence). V lost 4 bases and J lost 7; bases outside the gene matches: 4. CDR3 size: 12 residues. The CDR3 loop is CSAMDRGGGYTF. The CDR3, as DNA: TGCAGTGCTATGGACAGGGGTGGTGGCTACACCTTC.

The rearrangement uses TRBV12-3 or TRBV12-4 and TRBJ2-7, with 9 nucleotides matching TRBD1. The J call may be in error: the DNA end matches TRBJ2-1 better. CDR3 length equals 18 residues. Written as DNA, the CDR3 is TGTGCCAGCAGAAGGGGTAGGGGACAGGGTTTGATTGGGAATGAGCAGTTCTTC. Protein product: CASRRGRGQGLIGNEQFF.

The chain couples TRBV14 to TRBJ1-5; D remains unclear. V gave up 1 base and J gave up 9 bases, with 19 bases separating them. There are 16 residues in the CDR3. The germline V gene has CDR1 SGHDN and CDR2 FVKESK. CDR3 in amino acids: CASSQVAILKLWPQHF. As DNA, the CDR3 is TGTGCCAGCAGCCAAGTTGCTATACTCAAGTTGTGGCCCCAGCATTTT.

The chain couples TRBV7-9 to TRBJ2-6, with 8 bases identical to TRBD1. The CDR3 runs to 19 residues. CDR1 is SEHNR and CDR2 is FQNEAQ in the germline V gene (reference sequence). Trimming removed 5 bases from V and 0 bases from J; junction bases left unmatched: 12. The CDR3 sequence: CASSITGTGLASGANVLTF. In nucleotides, the CDR3 is TGTGCCAGCAGCATAACCGGGACAGGACTTGCCTCTGGGGCCAACGTCCTGACTTTC.

The chain employs TRBV7-2 and TRBJ1-2; D gene unclear. Trimming removed 1 base at V and 0 bases at J, with 9 bases between. This CDR3 has 15 amino acids. CDR1 is SGHTA, CDR2 FQGNSA, per germline. The CDR3 spells CASSLVGGPNYGYTF. CDR3 sequence (DNA): TGTGCCAGCAGCTTAGTAGGAGGGCCTAACTATGGCTACACCTTC.

The V gene is TRBV5-8, the J gene TRBJ2-3; 9 bases are shared with TRBD2. CDR3 length: 18 residues. Germline V gives CDR1 SGHTS, CDR2 YDEGEE. Trimming cost V 2 bases and J 3 bases; bases outside gene matches: 13. The CDR3: CASSLAVRRGGQTDTQYF. Written as DNA, the CDR3 is TGTGCCAGCAGCTTAGCCGTCCGGCGGGGGGGCCAGACAGATACGCAGTATTTT.

The rearrangement uses TRBV20-1 and TRBJ2-5; 13 positions agree with TRBD2. Germline V lookup: CDR1 DFQATT, CDR2 SNEGSKA (reference sequence). V gave up 6 bases and J gave up 2 bases; unmatched junction bases: 12. This CDR3 spans 17 amino acids. This chain's CDR3 is CSAAPLLAGGKQETQYF. Here the CDR3 DNA reads TGCAGTGCCGCACCCCTACTAGCGGGGGGGAAACAAGAGACCCAGTACTTC.

The chain links TRBV7-2 to TRBJ2-7; 7 bases are shared with TRBD2. The CDR3 sequence is 15 residues long. V shed 4 bases and J 0 bases; nucleotides not matched to a gene: 6. Germline CDR1 reads SGHTA; CDR2 reads FQGNSA. The CDR3 spells CASSSAGTSSYEQYF. CDR3 in DNA: TGTGCCAGCAGCTCAGCGGGGACCAGCTCCTACGAGCAGTACTTC.

The chain combines TRBV20-1 with TRBJ2-5; D not resolved. This CDR3 spans 11 amino acids. V dropped 6 bases and J dropped 5 bases, with 10 bases sitting between them. Per the germline V gene, CDR1 is DFQATT and CDR2 is SNEGSKA (reference sequence). Here the CDR3 DNA reads TGCAGTGCAACCCTATTGGAGACCCAGTACTTC. As protein: CSATLLETQYF.

Worth noting for this clonotype: The conserved phenylalanine or tryptophan is not found at the CDR3 terminus, so this likely reflects a read error. V gene TRBV12-3 or TRBV12-4 combines with J gene TRBJ2-5; 7 bases match TRBD1. V was clipped by 5 bases and J by 5 bases; unmatched bases: 5. This CDR3 region has 13 residues. The DNA for the CDR3 is TGTGCCAGCAGTCCAGGGGGAATTGAGACCCAGTACCTC. Translating gives CASSPGGIETQYL.